In its sample, the clone carrying this T cell receptor (beta chain) was seen a few times. Its antigen remains unidentified. Terminally differentiated effector memory CD45RA+ cells were excluded from the naive CD8 cells, which were CD45RO-negative and positively selected for CCR7. The study drew its donors from healthy HIV-negative adults without recent acute infections or vaccinations. This sample was included in a study of shared clonotypes between healthy human individuals. Study overall: Two women and three men aged 18 to 49 made up the donors. CD4 naive and CD4 memory each took three plates per donor, while CD8 naive took two and CD8 memory one. Study-wide points: Only blood samples were collected, and tissue repertoires likely differ.

Trimming removed 0 bases from V and 5 bases from J; junction bases left unmatched: 2. There are 14 residues in the CDR3. Germline V lookup: CDR1 LNHDA, CDR2 SQIVND (reference sequence). Clones were read by immunoSEQ multiplex PCR, and TCRdb kept only the in-frame ones, dropping some. This sample carries approximately 2,200,000 clones, under 95% of them seen once, and the ten largest clones take under 2%. The clonotype originates from a man aged 18 to 30 in good health. Some clones in this sample may be carry-over from other donors' samples. Sequenced input: naive CD8+ T cells from PBMCs. J is TRBJ2-7 and V is TRBV19; 9 bases line up with TRBD1. CDR3 sequence (DNA): TGTGCCAGTAGTATAGACGGGACAGGGAACGAGCAGTACTTC. Translated, it gives CASSIDGTGNEQYF.